These 24 T cell receptor beta chains share one sample of origin, sequenced in a study of blood T cell repertoires in COVID-19. The assay was immunoSEQ multiplex PCR, and TCRdb's table has in-frame clones only and misses some. Here the sample spans roughly 570,000 clones, roughly nine tenths being singletons. Sequenced sample: peripheral blood. The origin of the receptors is a woman in her 50s with COVID-19, enrolled during active disease.

The gene calls are TRBV20-1 and TRBJ2-7; D is perhaps TRBD2 (5 bases). V was clipped by 3 bases and J by 7 bases, with 13 bases between them. The germline V gene encodes CDR1 DFQATT and CDR2 SNEGSKA (reference sequence). This CDR3 region has 12 residues. The CDR3 nucleotides are TGCAGTGCTAGTCTCCGGGGTGAGGAGCAGTACTTC. It translates to CSASLRGEEQYF.

The chain carries TRBV9 and TRBJ2-2; D gene unclear. There are 12 residues in the CDR3. V was trimmed by 5 bases and J by 3 bases, leaving 5 bases between them. CDR1 and CDR2 (germline): SGDLS, YYNGEE. This CDR3 reads CASRADTGELFF. The CDR3 DNA reads as TGTGCCAGCAGGGCCGACACCGGGGAGCTGTTTTTT.

The V gene is TRBV5-1, the J gene TRBJ2-2; 9 bases are a match to TRBD1. Unmatched junction bases numbered 8, after V lost 5 bases and J lost 3 bases. Per germline, CDR1 SGHRS and CDR2 YFSETQ. The CDR3 extends over 16 amino acids. The DNA for the CDR3 is TGCGCCAGCAGGCCTGGGACAGGGAGTTACACCGGGGAGCTGTTTTTT. Its protein product is CASRPGTGSYTGELFF.

The gene calls are TRBV27 and TRBJ1-5, with no clear D. Per germline, CDR1 MNHEY and CDR2 SMNVEV (reference sequence). V was clipped by 5 bases and J by 1 base, with 9 bases between them. CDR3 length equals 14 residues. CDR3 region: CASSPGYSNQPQHF. CDR3 coding DNA: TGTGCCAGCAGTCCGGGTTACAGCAATCAGCCCCAGCATTTT.

V gene TRBV5-1 combines with J gene TRBJ2-1, with 10 bases that match TRBD2. This CDR3 spans 14 amino acids. Per the germline V gene, CDR1 is SGHRS and CDR2 is YFSETQ. The V and J ends lost 5 bases and 5 bases, in that order; junction bases with no gene match: 4. The CDR3 protein is CASSLAGGNNEQFF. CDR3 nucleotides: TGCGCCAGCAGTTTAGCGGGGGGTAACAATGAGCAGTTCTTC. Filled out from reference TRBV5-1 and TRBJ2-1, the complete variable domain reads KAGVTQTPRYLIKTRGQQVTLSCSPISGHRSVSWYQQTPGQGLQFLFEYFSETQRNKGNFPGRFSGRQFSNSRSEMNVSTLELGDSALYLCASSLAGGNNEQFFGPGTRLTVL.

The CDR3 bases are TGTGCCAGCAGCTTAACGGGAGGGCCGGTCACTGAAGCTTTCTTT. It codes for CASSLTGGPVTEAFF. The rearrangement links TRBV7-3 to TRBJ1-1; D remains unclear. Germline V gene data show CDR1 as SGHTA and CDR2 as FQGTGA. V dropped 0 bases and J dropped 4 bases, with 12 bases sitting between them. CDR3 size: 15 residues.

The chain has TRBV5-1 and TRBJ1-2; D is undetermined. The germline gives CDR1 SGHRS, CDR2 YFSETQ. Trimming shortened V by 0 bases and J by 8 bases, and 14 bases separated the two germline ends. The CDR3 loop spans 14 amino acids. The CDR3 coding sequence is TGCGCCAGCAGCTTGGACCCCCTACCTCCCGGCTACACCTTC. As protein: CASSLDPLPPGYTF.

The CDR3 loop is CASSPDTLGTEAFF. For the CDR3, the DNA is TGTGCCAGCAGCCCGGACACCTTGGGGACTGAAGCTTTCTTT. The J gene is TRBJ1-1, the V gene TRBV3-1 (or the pseudogene TRBV3-2); D perhaps matches TRBD1 (5 bases). The length of the CDR3 is 14 residues. Germline CDR1 and CDR2: LGHDT and YNNKEL (reference sequence). With 4 bases removed from V and 5 bases from J, the gap between germline ends came to 14 bases.

The CDR3 nucleotides are TGTGCCAGCAGCTTAGCGAGGGGGCGAGGTGGCTACACCTTC. Encoded protein: CASSLARGRGGYTF. The rearrangement joins TRBV7-9 to TRBJ1-2; 7 nucleotides line up with TRBD1. Per germline, CDR1 SEHNR and CDR2 FQNEAQ (reference sequence). The length of the CDR3 is 14 residues. The V segment lost 0 bases and the J segment 7 bases; nucleotides outside the gene matches: 5.

As for this clone: The germline gene is not matched at one end of the junction; a read error may be the cause. The chain uses TRBV9 and TRBJ2-3, with TRBD2 as a possible D gene (7 bases). The CDR3 length is 15 residues. Germline assignment: CDR1 SGDLS and CDR2 YYNGEE. The CDR3 DNA sequence: TGTGCCAGCACCGTAGGAGGGGGGGCAACAGATACGCAGTATTTT. This sequence encodes CASTVGGGATDTQYF. Using reference TRBV9 and TRBJ2-3 for the parts outside the CDR3, the full variable domain is DSGVTQTPKHLITATGQRVTLRCSPRSGDLSVYWYQQSLDQGLQFLIQYYNGEERAKGNILERFSAQQFPDLHSELNLSSLELGDSALYFCASTVGGGATDTQYFGPGTRLTVL.

CDR3 coding DNA: TGTGCCAGTAGTATTGGGCCGGAACGCATGAACACTGAAGCTTTCTTT. Amino acids: CASSIGPERMNTEAFF. The chain links TRBV19 to TRBJ1-1, with D unclear. Germline-derived CDR1 and CDR2 are LNHDA and SQIVND (reference sequence). The CDR3 sequence is 16 residues long. The V end was cut by 3 bases, the J end by 0 bases, with 14 bases between.

A single count supports this clone. The V and J genes are TRBV6-5 and TRBJ2-5; the D gene is possibly TRBD2 (6 bases). CDR1 is MNHEY and CDR2 is SVGAGI in the germline V gene. The V end lost 6 bases, the J end lost 5 bases, and 13 bases lay between the germline ends. The CDR3 totals 13 residues. The CDR3 region is CASRKGGEETQYF. The CDR3 nucleotides read TGTGCCAGCAGAAAGGGAGGCGAGGAGACCCAGTACTTC.

The rearrangement uses TRBV28 and TRBJ2-5; 7 positions agree with TRBD1. Germline V CDR1 and CDR2: MDHEN, SYDVKM. CDR3 length: 15 amino acids. With V trimmed by 6 bases and J by 4 bases, 11 bases remained unmatched. CDR3 nucleotide sequence: TGTGCCAGCAGCTCCCCTAGGGGGCGAGTAGAGACCCAGTACTTC. This gives the protein CASSSPRGRVETQYF. The whole variable domain, filled in from reference TRBV28 and TRBJ2-5, reads DVKVTQSSRYLVKRTGEKVFLECVQDMDHENMFWYRQDPGLGLRLIYFSYDVKMKEKGDIPEGYSVSREKKERFSLILESASTNQTSMYLCASSSPRGRVETQYFGPGTRLLVL.

The gene calls are TRBV19 and TRBJ2-1, with 9 bases identical to TRBD2. The CDR3 has 16 amino acids. CDR1 LNHDA and CDR2 SQIVND come from the germline V gene (reference sequence). Trimming at V came to 3 bases and at J to 7 bases, leaving 10 bases not matched to a gene. The CDR3: CASSIRAGGTKNEQFF. Here the CDR3 DNA reads TGTGCCAGTAGTATCCGGGCGGGGGGGACGAAGAATGAGCAGTTCTTC.

This sequence joins TRBV7-8 and TRBJ1-5, with D perhaps TRBD1 (5 bases). The germline V gene has CDR1 SGHVS and CDR2 FQNEAQ. Trimming cost V 5 bases and J 5 bases, with 16 bases left between them. CDR3 length equals 15 residues. CDR3 nucleotide sequence: TGTGCCAGCAGCGCCCCCCCGGGGGAGGATCAGCCCCAGCATTTT. Protein: CASSAPPGEDQPQHF.

The chain carries TRBV11-2 and TRBJ1-2, with unresolved D. Germline CDR1 reads SGHAT; CDR2 reads FQNNGV. The CDR3 length is 12 residues. The V and J ends lost 5 bases and 5 bases respectively, with 9 bases between them. The CDR3 region is CASSRTVYGYTF. The CDR3 DNA sequence: TGTGCCAGCAGCCGGACTGTGTATGGCTACACCTTC. Complete variable domain (other parts from reference TRBV11-2 and TRBJ1-2): EAGVAQSPRYKIIEKRQSVAFWCNPISGHATLYWYQQILGQGPKLLIQFQNNGVVDDSQLPKDRFSAERLKGVDSTLKIQPAKLEDSAVYLCASSRTVYGYTFGSGTRLTVV.

The rearrangement joins TRBV24-1 to TRBJ2-7, with 8 bases lining up with TRBD2. Germline assignment: CDR1 KGHDR and CDR2 SFDVKD. J lost 6 bases, V lost 5 bases, and 11 bases had no gene match. CDR3 length equals 15 residues. The CDR3 loop is CATSGSGGQVSEQYF. The CDR3 bases are TGTGCCACCAGTGGGTCGGGGGGGCAAGTGAGCGAGCAGTACTTC.

The genes are TRBV9 and TRBJ2-3; 10 bases fit TRBD2. V shed 3 bases and J 0 bases; nucleotides not matched to a gene: 13. The V gene's germline CDR1 is SGDLS and CDR2 YYNGEE. The CDR3 totals 19 residues. CDR3 amino acids: CASSAPTSGFSTSTDTQYF. CDR3 nucleotide sequence: TGTGCCAGCAGCGCCCCGACTAGCGGGTTTTCTACTAGCACAGATACGCAGTATTTT.

The chain uses TRBV25-1 and TRBJ2-6; possible D gene TRBD1, 5 bases. The CDR3 totals 15 residues. From germline, CDR1 is MGHDK and CDR2 SYGVNS. The V end was cut by 1 base, the J end by 2 bases, with 6 bases between. In DNA form, the CDR3 reads TGTGCCAGCAGTGAATCCAGGGCTGGGGCCAACGTCCTGACTTTC. Its translation is CASSESRAGANVLTF.

Comments on this clone: The identical CDR3 is also encoded by other nucleotide sequences in the sample. The CDR3 DNA sequence: TGTGCCAGCAGTGAGGGACAGGGAGGAGAAAAACTGTTTTTT. This translates into CASSEGQGGEKLFF. The chain joins TRBV6-1 to TRBJ1-4; 9 bases line up with TRBD1. Per germline, CDR1 MNHNS and CDR2 SASEGT. J gave up 8 bases and V 3 bases, and 4 bases lay outside the gene matches. The CDR3 totals 14 residues.

The J gene is TRBJ1-2, the V gene TRBV20-1, with a tentative D call TRBD1 (5 bases). The ends were cut back, 5 bases at V and 8 bases at J, with 6 bases in the middle. Germline CDR1 and CDR2: DFQATT and SNEGSKA (reference sequence). The length of the CDR3 is 9 residues. The CDR3 DNA sequence: TGCAGTGCTCCAGGGGGCTACACCTTC. It codes for CSAPGGYTF.

A few counts support this clone. This chain joins TRBV3-1 (or the pseudogene TRBV3-2) and TRBJ1-4; weak D call: TRBD1 (5 bases). Germline-derived CDR1 and CDR2 are LGHDT and YNNKEL (reference sequence). The V end lost 4 bases, the J end lost 8 bases, and 11 bases lay between the germline ends. CDR3 length: 13 amino acids. The CDR3 sequence: CASSRGSTEKLFF. The CDR3 DNA is TGTGCCAGCAGCCGGGGCTCCACCGAAAAACTGTTTTTT.

This chain links TRBV18 with TRBJ2-5; 9 bases align to TRBD1. This CDR3 region has 14 residues. Germline V gives CDR1 KGHSH, CDR2 LQKENI. Trimming took 5 bases from V and 1 from J; bases not matched to a gene: 2. In nucleotides, the CDR3 is TGTGCCAGCTCAGGGACAGGGCCCCAAGAGACCCAGTACTTC. It specifies CASSGTGPQETQYF.

On this clone itself: Other nucleotide sequences from this sample produce the same CDR3. This chain connects TRBV7-9 to TRBJ2-7; D call uncertain. V was cut by 4 bases and J by 2 bases, with 3 bases left in between. The CDR3 has 11 amino acids. Germline CDR1 SEHNR, CDR2 FQNEAQ (reference sequence). Here the CDR3 reads CASSSAYEQYF. CDR3 DNA sequence: TGTGCCAGCAGCTCGGCCTACGAGCAGTACTTC.